Listed here is a single T cell receptor beta chain. The target antigen is unknown. All patients were untreated before thyroid surgery. The record originates from a study of metastatic and nonmetastatic thyroid tumors. About the research overall: Repertoire data that came from the blood and tumor or nodule tissue of malignant and benign thyroid patients were compared.

Using MiXCR, TCRdb re-called clones from the PCR reads. The sample includes thousands of clones, roughly 36% of them seen just once. The study's findings and limits: In both blood and tumor samples, TCR beta diversity was reported significantly higher for malignant than benign nodules.

Input material: tumor tissue. The receptor comes from a female donor with papillary thyroid cancer or a benign thyroid nodule (not recorded which). Some clones in this sample may be carry-over from other donors' samples.

The CDR3 reads CATSREYGPGYGYTF. CDR3 nucleotide sequence: TGTGCCACCAGCAGAGAATACGGGCCTGGCTATGGCTACACCTTC. The chain combines TRBV15 with TRBJ1-2; no clear D gene. The V and J ends lost 0 bases and 4 bases respectively, with 12 bases between them. CDR1 and CDR2 (germline): LNHNV, YYDKDF (reference sequence). The CDR3 extends over 15 amino acids.